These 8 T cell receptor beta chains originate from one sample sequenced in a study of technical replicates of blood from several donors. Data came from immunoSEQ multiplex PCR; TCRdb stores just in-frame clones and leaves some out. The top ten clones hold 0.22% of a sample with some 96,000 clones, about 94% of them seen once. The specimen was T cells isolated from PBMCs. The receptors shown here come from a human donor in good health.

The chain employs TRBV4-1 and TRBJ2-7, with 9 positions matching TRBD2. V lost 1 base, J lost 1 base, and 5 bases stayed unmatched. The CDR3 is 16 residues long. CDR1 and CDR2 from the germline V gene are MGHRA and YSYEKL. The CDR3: CASSQGMGLASYEQYF. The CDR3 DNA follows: TGCGCCAGCAGCCAAGGGATGGGACTAGCATCCTACGAGCAGTACTTC.

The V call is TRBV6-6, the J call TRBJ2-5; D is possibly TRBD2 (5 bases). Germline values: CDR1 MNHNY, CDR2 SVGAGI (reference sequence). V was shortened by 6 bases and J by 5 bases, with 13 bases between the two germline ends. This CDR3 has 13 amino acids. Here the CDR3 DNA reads TGTGCCAGCAGCTCTGAGGGCCCCGAGACCCAGTACTTC. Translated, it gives CASSSEGPETQYF.

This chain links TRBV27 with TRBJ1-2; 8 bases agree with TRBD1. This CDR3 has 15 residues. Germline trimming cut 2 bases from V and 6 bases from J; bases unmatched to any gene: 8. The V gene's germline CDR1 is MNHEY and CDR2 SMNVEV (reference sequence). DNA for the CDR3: TGTGCCAGCAGTTTAAAGCCAGGGGGCTTTCATGGCTACACCTTC. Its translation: CASSLKPGGFHGYTF.

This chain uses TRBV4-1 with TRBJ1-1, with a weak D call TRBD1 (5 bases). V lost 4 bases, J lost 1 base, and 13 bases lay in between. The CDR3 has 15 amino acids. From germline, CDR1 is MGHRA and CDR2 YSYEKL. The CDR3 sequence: CASSLPRGENTEAFF. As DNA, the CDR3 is TGCGCCAGCAGCCTCCCTCGGGGGGAGAACACTGAAGCTTTCTTT.

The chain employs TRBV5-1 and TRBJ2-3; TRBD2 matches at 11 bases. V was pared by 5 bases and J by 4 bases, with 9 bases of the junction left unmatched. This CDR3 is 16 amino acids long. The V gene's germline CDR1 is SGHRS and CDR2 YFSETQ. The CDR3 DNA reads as TGCGCCAGCAGACGCACTAGCGGGAGCTTTGCAGATACGCAGTATTTT. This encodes CASRRTSGSFADTQYF.

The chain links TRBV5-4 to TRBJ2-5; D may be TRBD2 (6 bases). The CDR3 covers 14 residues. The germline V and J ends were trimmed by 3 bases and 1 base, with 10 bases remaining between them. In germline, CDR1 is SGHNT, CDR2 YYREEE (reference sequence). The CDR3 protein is CASSSSGSQETQYF. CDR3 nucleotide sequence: TGTGCCAGCAGCTCGTCCGGGAGCCAAGAGACCCAGTACTTC.

The chain's CDR3 is CASSWLEHNQETQYF. The DNA for the CDR3 is TGTGCCAGCAGCTGGTTGGAGCACAATCAAGAGACCCAGTACTTC. This rearrangement joins TRBV7-9 to TRBJ2-5; the D is unclear. The CDR3 contains 15 residues. Germline V CDR1 and CDR2: SEHNR, FQNEAQ (reference sequence). V was trimmed by 4 bases and J by 2 bases, leaving 14 bases between them.

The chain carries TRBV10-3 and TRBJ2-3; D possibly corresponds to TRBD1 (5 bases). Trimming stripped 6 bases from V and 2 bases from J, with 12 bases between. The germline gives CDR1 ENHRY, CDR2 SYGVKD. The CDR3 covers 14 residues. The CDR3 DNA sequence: TGTGCCATCAGACAGGCGGAAATCACAGATACGCAGTATTTT. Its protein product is CAIRQAEITDTQYF.